The sequence of this T cell receptor beta chain was determined in a study of neurological immune-mediated disorders. J lost 7 bases, V lost 2 bases, and 7 bases had no gene match. The length of the CDR3 is 14 residues. The germline V gene has CDR1 SGHAT and CDR2 FQNNGV. Ten or more counts support this clonotype. Using its own MiXCR run on the 5' RACE reads, TCRdb lists one record per CDR3 protein. Counted here are tens of thousands of distinct CDR3 sequences, roughly 3.5% occurring once; the ten biggest clones make up less than 2%. The chain couples TRBV11-2 to TRBJ1-1; 7 positions agree with TRBD1. The TCR originated in a young man with multiple sclerosis. The specimen sequenced was PBMCs. DNA of the CDR3: TGTGCCAGCAGCTTACAAAGCAGGACAGGTGAAGCTTTCTTT. It codes for CASSLQSRTGEAFF.